This T cell receptor beta chain is drawn from a study of Graves' ophthalmopathy and Graves' hyperthyroidism. At the level of the study: In this cohort's terms, stable hyperthyroidism meant no ophthalmopathy by 18 months of follow-up. Study-wide results and limits: The model forecast ophthalmopathy progression, reaching around 66% sensitivity and roughly 72% specificity.

Hyperthyroidism patients, all newly diagnosed, had under 2 months' duration and ages of 18 to 65. Researchers took RNA transcripts and amplified TCR beta CDR3 regions from them. Amplification began with first-round RT-PCR using HTBI primers, then second-round multiplex PCR was performed. TCRdb analysed the multiplex PCR reads with MiXCR anew, one entry per CDR3 protein. The table records 900,000 to 1,200,000 distinct CDR3 sequences, about two fifths of them present only once. V dropped 10 bases and J dropped 7; count of bases not matched to a gene: 8. Germline V gene data show CDR1 as LNHDA and CDR2 as SQIVND (reference sequence). CDR3 length: 13 amino acids. This clonotype was observed at least ten times. Its matching antigen is unknown.

This sequence joins TRBV19 and TRBJ1-4; 8 nucleotides match TRBD1. This receptor was taken from an adult man with Graves' hyperthyroidism. The sequencing sample was made of peripheral blood or thyroid tissue (not recorded which). The CDR3 loop is CATRDRLLEKLFF. CDR3 DNA sequence: TGTGCCACCCGGGACAGGCTCCTTGAAAAACTGTTTTTT.